The source of this T cell receptor (beta chain) is a study of cytomegalovirus exposure and HLA in healthy donors. Notes on the study in general: Per a later analysis, about 18,000 TCR beta sequences showed association with HLA alleles at 0.05 false discovery rate. In a later analysis, across HLA loci, associated TCR counts were highest for DRB1, lowest for HLA-C. Researchers reportedly found TCR beta sequences accurately predicted most subjects' HLA-A and HLA-B alleles.

Germline CDR1 reads MNHNS; CDR2 reads SASEGT. The germline V and J ends were trimmed by 5 bases and 1 base, with 8 bases remaining between them. The length of the CDR3 is 14 residues. Worth noting for this clone: As yet, its antigen is unknown.

A multiplex PCR was run with 60 Vbeta primers and 13 Jbeta primers. Sequencing used immunoSEQ multiplex PCR; TCRdb keeps in-frame clones, though not all of them. The data hold 150,000 to 200,000 clones, with approximately 80% observed a single time. The TCR comes from a woman in her thirties or forties in good health and CMV-seronegative. Sequenced sample: PBMCs. J is TRBJ2-2 and V is TRBV6-1; no firm D call. The CDR3 DNA sequence: TGTGCCAGCAGTCCCCCCGGGAACACCGGGGAGCTGTTTTTT. The encoded protein is CASSPPGNTGELFF.